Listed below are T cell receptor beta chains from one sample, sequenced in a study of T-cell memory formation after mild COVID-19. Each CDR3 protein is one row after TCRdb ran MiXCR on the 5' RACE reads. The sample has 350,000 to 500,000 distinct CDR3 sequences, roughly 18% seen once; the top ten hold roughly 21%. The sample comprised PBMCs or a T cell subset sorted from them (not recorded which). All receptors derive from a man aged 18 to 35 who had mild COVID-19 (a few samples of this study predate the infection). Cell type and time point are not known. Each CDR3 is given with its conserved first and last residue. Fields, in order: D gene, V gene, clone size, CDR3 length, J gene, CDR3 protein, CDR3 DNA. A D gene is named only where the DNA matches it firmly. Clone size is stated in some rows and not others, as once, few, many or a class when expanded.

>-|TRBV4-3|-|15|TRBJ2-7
CASSQGQARPYEQYF
TGCGCCAGCAGCCAAGGGCAGGCGAGGCCCTACGAGCAGTACTTC
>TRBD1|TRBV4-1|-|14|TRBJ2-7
CASSQGDRADEQYF
TGCGCCAGCAGCCAAGGGGACAGGGCGGACGAGCAGTACTTC
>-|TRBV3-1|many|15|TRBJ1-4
CASSQDSQDTEKLFF
TGTGCCAGCAGCCAAGATTCGCAGGATACTGAAAAACTGTTTTTT
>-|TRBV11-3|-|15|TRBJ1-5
CASTYGGNPNQPQHF
TGTGCCAGCACATATGGGGGCAACCCAAATCAGCCCCAGCATTTT
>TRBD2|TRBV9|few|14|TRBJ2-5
CASSPHRGGETQYF
TGTGCCAGCAGCCCACACCGGGGGGGAGAGACCCAGTACTTC
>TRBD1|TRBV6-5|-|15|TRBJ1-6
CASSWKTGDNSPLHF
TGTGCCAGCAGTTGGAAGACAGGGGATAATTCACCCCTCCACTTT
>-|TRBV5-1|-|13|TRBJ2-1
CASSLGRDGEQFF
TGCGCCAGCAGCTTGGGCAGGGACGGTGAGCAGTTCTTC
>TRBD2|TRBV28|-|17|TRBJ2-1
CASNPDRLAGGHNEQFF
TGTGCCAGCAACCCCGACCGACTAGCGGGGGGACACAATGAGCAGTTCTTC
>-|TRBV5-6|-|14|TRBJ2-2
CASSLVFSTGELFF
TGTGCCAGCAGCTTAGTTTTTAGCACCGGGGAGCTGTTTTTT
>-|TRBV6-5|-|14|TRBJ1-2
CASSLTTGNYGYTF
TGTGCCAGCAGCCTTACGACAGGAAACTATGGCTACACCTTC
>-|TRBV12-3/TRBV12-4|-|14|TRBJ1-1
CASNLVGRNTEAFF
TGTGCCAGCAATCTCGTGGGCCGTAACACTGAAGCTTTCTTT
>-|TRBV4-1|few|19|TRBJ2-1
CASSPGVLGGVRSYNEQFF
TGCGCCAGCAGCCCAGGGGTGCTAGGCGGAGTGAGGTCCTACAATGAGCAGTTCTTC
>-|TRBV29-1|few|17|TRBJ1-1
CSVGDLRPSGVNTEAFF
TGCAGCGTTGGGGACCTTCGCCCCTCGGGGGTGAACACTGAAGCTTTCTTT
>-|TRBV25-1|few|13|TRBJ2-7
CASSVDSEYEQYF
TGTGCCAGCAGTGTCGACAGTGAGTACGAGCAGTACTTC
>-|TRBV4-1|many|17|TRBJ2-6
CASSQEGSKAGANVLTF
TGCGCCAGCAGCCAAGAAGGGAGTAAGGCTGGGGCCAACGTCCTGACTTTC
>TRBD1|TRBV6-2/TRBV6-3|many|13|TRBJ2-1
CAISGTEYNEQFF
TGTGCCATATCCGGGACAGAATACAATGAGCAGTTCTTC
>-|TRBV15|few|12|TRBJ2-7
CATSNQGYEQYF
TGTGCCACCTCGAACCAGGGATACGAGCAGTACTTC
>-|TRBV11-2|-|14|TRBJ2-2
CASSFQMNTGELVF
TGTGCCAGCAGCTTTCAGATGAACACCGGGGAGCTGGTTTTT
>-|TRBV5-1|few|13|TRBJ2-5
CATQGAGMETQYF
TGCGCCACCCAAGGGGCGGGGATGGAGACCCAGTACTTC
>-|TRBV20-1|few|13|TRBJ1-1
CSGEGPPETEAFF
TGCAGTGGGGAGGGACCACCAGAGACTGAAGCTTTCTTT
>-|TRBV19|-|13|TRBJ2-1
CASSISQAIEQFF
TGTGCCAGTAGTATTTCACAGGCTATTGAGCAGTTCTTC
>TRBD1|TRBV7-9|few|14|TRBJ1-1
CATNQGVRNTEAFF
TGTGCCACCAACCAGGGGGTACGGAACACTGAAGCTTTCTTT
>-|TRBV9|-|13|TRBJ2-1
CASSVVAGGEQFF
TGTGCCAGCAGCGTAGTGGCGGGCGGTGAGCAGTTCTTC
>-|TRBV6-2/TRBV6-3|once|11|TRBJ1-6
CASSSPGPLHF
TGTGCCAGCAGCTCCCCCGGACCCCTCCACTTT
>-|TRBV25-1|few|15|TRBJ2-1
CASSEGQGYRNEQFF
TGTGCCAGCAGTGAAGGCCAGGGTTACCGCAATGAGCAGTTCTTC
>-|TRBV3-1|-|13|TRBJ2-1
CASSPGVLNEQFF
TGTGCCAGCAGCCCGGGGGTTCTCAATGAGCAGTTCTTC
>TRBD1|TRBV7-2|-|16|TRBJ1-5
CASSLFGQGSNQPQHF
TGTGCCAGCAGCTTATTCGGACAGGGAAGCAATCAGCCCCAGCATTTT
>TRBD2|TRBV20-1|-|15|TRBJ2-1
CSARAAGDRGNEQFF
TGCAGTGCTAGAGCCGCGGGGGACCGGGGCAATGAGCAGTTCTTC
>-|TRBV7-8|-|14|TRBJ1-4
CASTRDTSNEKLFF
TGTGCCAGCACCCGGGACACCTCTAATGAAAAACTGTTTTTT
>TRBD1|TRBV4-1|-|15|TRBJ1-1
CASSPRQGVVTEAFF
TGCGCCAGCAGCCCGCGACAGGGGGTGGTTACTGAAGCTTTCTTT
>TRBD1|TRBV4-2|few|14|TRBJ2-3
CASSQGGGPDTQYF
TGTGCCAGCAGCCAAGGAGGGGGCCCAGATACGCAGTATTTT
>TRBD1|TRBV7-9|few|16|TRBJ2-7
CASSLFGTGISYEQYF
TGTGCCAGCAGCTTGTTTGGGACAGGGATCTCCTACGAGCAGTACTTC
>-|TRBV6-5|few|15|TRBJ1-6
CASSYQSGAESPLHF
TGTGCCAGCAGTTACCAGTCAGGGGCGGAATCACCCCTCCACTTT
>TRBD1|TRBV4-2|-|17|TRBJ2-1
CASSQATWGQGYNEQFF
TGTGCCAGCAGCCAAGCTACTTGGGGACAGGGGTACAATGAGCAGTTCTTC
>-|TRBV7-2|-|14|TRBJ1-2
CASSSSDIDYGYTF
TGTGCCAGCAGCTCTTCAGACATAGACTATGGCTACACCTTC
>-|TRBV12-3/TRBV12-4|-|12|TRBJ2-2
CASSLSDGELFF
TGTGCCAGCAGTTTATCGGACGGGGAGCTGTTTTTT
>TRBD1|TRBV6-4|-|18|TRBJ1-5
CASRAAPRDRILNQPQHF
TGTGCCAGCAGAGCGGCCCCCCGGGACAGGATCCTCAATCAGCCCCAGCATTTT
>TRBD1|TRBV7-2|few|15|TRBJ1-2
CASSFPEDRVDGYTF
TGTGCCAGCAGCTTTCCCGAGGACAGGGTGGATGGCTACACCTTC
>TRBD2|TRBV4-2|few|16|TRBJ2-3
CASSPGLAGGEDTQYF
TGTGCCAGCAGCCCCGGACTAGCGGGGGGAGAGGATACGCAGTATTTT
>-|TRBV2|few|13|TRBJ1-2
CASSVGNTGGYTF
TGTGCCAGCAGTGTGGGGAACACGGGGGGCTACACCTTC
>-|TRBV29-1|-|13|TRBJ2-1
CSVGGGIYNEQFF
TGCAGCGTTGGTGGGGGGATCTACAATGAGCAGTTCTTC
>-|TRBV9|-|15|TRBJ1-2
CASSATGTGGVGYTF
TGTGCCAGCAGCGCCACCGGGACGGGGGGAGTTGGCTACACCTTC
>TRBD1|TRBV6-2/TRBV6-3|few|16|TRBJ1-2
CASSRTQDRGWYGYTF
TGTGCCAGCAGTCGGACCCAAGACAGGGGCTGGTATGGCTACACCTTC
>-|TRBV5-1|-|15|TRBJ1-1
CASSLVGGPNTEAFF
TGCGCCAGCAGCTTGGTGGGGGGCCCGAACACTGAAGCTTTCTTT
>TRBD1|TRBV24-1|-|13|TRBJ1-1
CATRGTGSTEAFF
TGTGCCACCAGAGGGACAGGATCCACTGAAGCTTTCTTT
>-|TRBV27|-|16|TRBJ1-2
CASSPLEGRNYYGYTF
TGTGCCAGCAGTCCCCTTGAGGGGCGTAATTACTATGGCTACACCTTC
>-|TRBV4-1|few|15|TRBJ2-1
CASSQVPTATNEQFF
TGCGCCAGCAGCCAAGTCCCGACGGCTACCAATGAGCAGTTCTTC
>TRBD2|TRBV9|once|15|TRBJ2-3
CASNPSGENTDTQYF
TGTGCCAGCAACCCTAGCGGGGAAAACACAGATACGCAGTATTTT
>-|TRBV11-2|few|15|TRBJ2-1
CASSLDPGPGNEQFF
TGTGCCAGCAGCTTAGATCCGGGACCCGGAAATGAGCAGTTCTTC
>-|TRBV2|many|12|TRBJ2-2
CASNRDSGELFF
TGTGCCAGCAATCGGGACTCCGGGGAGCTGTTTTTT
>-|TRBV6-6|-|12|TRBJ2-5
CASSWGMETQYF
TGTGCCAGCAGTTGGGGTATGGAGACCCAGTACTTC
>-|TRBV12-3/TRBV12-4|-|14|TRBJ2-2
CASSPPQSTGELFF
TGTGCCAGCAGTCCCCCGCAGTCCACCGGGGAGCTGTTTTTT
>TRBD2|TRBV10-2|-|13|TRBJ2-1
CASSASGGNEQFF
TGCGCCAGCAGTGCTAGCGGGGGCAATGAGCAGTTCTTC
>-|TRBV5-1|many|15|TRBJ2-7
CASSLSPGPNYEQYF
TGCGCCAGCAGCTTATCCCCGGGACCGAACTACGAGCAGTACTTC
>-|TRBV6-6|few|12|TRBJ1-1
CATAGVGTEAFF
TGTGCCACCGCAGGGGTGGGGACTGAGGCTTTCTTT
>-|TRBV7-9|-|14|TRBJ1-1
CASSFTLGNTEAFF
TGTGCCAGCAGCTTTACCCTCGGCAACACTGAAGCTTTCTTT